The 23 T cell receptor beta chains listed next were all sequenced from one sample in a study of STAT3 mutations in large granular lymphocyte leukemia (dated by TCRdb to about 2019). Antigens for these TCRs are unknown. Beyond this particular receptor, the publication reports: At least one immunodominant TCRbeta clonotype was identified in every T-LGLL patient, and multiple immunodominant subclonotypes were identified in about half of the T-LGLL patients.

The library was prepared using the immunoSEQ multiplex PCR assay. As stored in TCRdb, this immuneACCESS dataset retains in-frame rearrangements with V and J assigned. A fraction of the clones does not appear; measured against another copy, unresolved V genes explain less than half of the discrepancy, and the remainder lacks a known reason. The table for this sample lists around 13,000 clones; 90% of them were counted only once. The ten biggest clones cover roughly 31% of the sample. The specimen sequenced was peripheral blood mononuclear cells. The receptors originated from a middle-aged man with T-cell large granular lymphocyte leukemia. Some clones in this sample may be carry-over from other donors' samples. The age is the age at diagnosis.

V is TRBV9 and J is TRBJ2-7; 9 bases agree with TRBD1. There are 15 residues in the CDR3. The trim removed 4 bases at V and 5 bases at J, leaving 10 bases unmatched. CDR1 SGDLS and CDR2 YYNGEE come from the germline V gene. The DNA of the CDR3 is TGTGCCAGCAGCCCAAGGGACAGGGCTCGCGACGAGCAGTACTTC. It encodes CASSPRDRARDEQYF.

The chain has TRBV5-4 and TRBJ1-5; TRBD1 agrees at 9 bases. The CDR3 is 14 residues long. With 4 bases clipped from V and 4 bases from J, the junction kept 3 bases outside the gene matches. The germline CDR1 and CDR2 sequences are SGHNT and YYREEE (reference sequence). CDR3 sequence: CASSIGTGNQPQHF. CDR3 in DNA: TGTGCCAGCAGCATCGGGACAGGGAATCAGCCCCAGCATTTT.

The V and J genes are TRBV7-2 and TRBJ1-5; D might be TRBD1 (6 bases). Per germline, CDR1 SGHTA and CDR2 FQGNSA. V lost 5 bases and J lost 4, with 15 bases in between. The CDR3 length is 15 residues. The CDR3 sequence is CASSPPGQGNQPQHF. The CDR3 nucleotides read TGTGCCAGCAGCCCGCCGGGACAAGGGAATCAGCCCCAGCATTTT.

The chain is built from TRBV5-1 and TRBJ2-3, with D perhaps assigned TRBD1 or TRBD2 (6 bases each). Trimming removed 1 base from V and 6 bases from J, with 18 bases in between. There are 16 residues in the CDR3. Germline CDR1 reads SGHRS; CDR2 reads YFSETQ. The chain's CDR3 is CASSLWMGGQVDTQYF. CDR3 nucleotide sequence: TGCGCCAGCAGCTTGTGGATGGGGGGCCAAGTGGATACGCAGTATTTT.

The rearrangement joins TRBV28 to TRBJ2-7; 8 bases are a match to TRBD2. The CDR3 loop spans 14 amino acids. Germline trimming cut 7 bases from V and 4 bases from J; bases unmatched to any gene: 9. In germline, CDR1 is MDHEN, CDR2 SYDVKM. CDR3 sequence: CASNIGRGDYEQYF. The DNA for the CDR3 is TGTGCCAGCAACATCGGGAGGGGCGATTACGAGCAGTACTTC.

This clone was counted a single time. This chain connects TRBV29-1 to TRBJ2-3; 8 bases are shared with TRBD1. Germline trimming cut 3 bases from V and 2 bases from J; bases unmatched to any gene: 4. The germline V gene encodes CDR1 SQVTM and CDR2 ANQGSEA. The CDR3 has 14 residues. The chain's CDR3 is CSVEAGGLTDTQYF. In DNA form, the CDR3 reads TGCAGCGTTGAGGCAGGGGGCCTCACAGATACGCAGTATTTT.

The rearrangement joins TRBV27 to TRBJ1-5; no clear D. This CDR3 has 13 amino acids. V dropped 1 base and J dropped 1 base, with 2 bases sitting between them. CDR1 MNHEY and CDR2 SMNVEV come from the germline V gene (reference sequence). The CDR3 nucleotides are TGTGCCAGCAGTTTATTGAGCAATCAGCCCCAGCATTTT. Protein product: CASSLLSNQPQHF.

This chain links TRBV7-9 with TRBJ1-6; 8 bases align to TRBD1. The CDR3 sequence is 14 residues long. V dropped 5 bases and J dropped 7; count of bases not matched to a gene: 4. Germline lookup yields CDR1 SEHNR and CDR2 FQNEAQ (reference sequence). Here the CDR3 reads CASSRGQVNSPLHF. The CDR3 DNA reads TGTGCCAGCAGCAGGGGACAGGTCAATTCACCCCTCCACTTT.

V and J are TRBV7-2 and TRBJ1-4; D possibly corresponds to TRBD1 (5 bases). Looked up from germline, CDR1 is SGHTA and CDR2 is FQGNSA. V lost 2 bases to trimming and J lost 7 bases, with 11 bases between them. The length of the CDR3 is 14 residues. CDR3 residues: CASSLWVGGEKLFF. The CDR3 DNA follows: TGTGCCAGCAGCTTATGGGTGGGGGGTGAAAAACTGTTTTTT.

The chain is built from TRBV29-1 and TRBJ1-3; D may be TRBD1 (5 bases). CDR3 size: 16 residues. V was pared by 3 bases and J by 0 bases, with 15 bases between. Germline CDR1 is SQVTM and CDR2 is ANQGSEA. CDR3: CSVEYGGSISGNTIYF. CDR3 DNA: TGCAGCGTTGAGTACGGGGGTTCCATCTCTGGAAACACCATATATTTT.

This clone has just a few counts. The chain has TRBV25-1 and TRBJ2-7; TRBD1 agrees at 8 bases. There are 13 residues in the CDR3. Trimming at V came to 5 bases and at J to 3 bases, leaving 3 bases not matched to a gene. Germline values: CDR1 MGHDK, CDR2 SYGVNS. CDR3 DNA: TGTGCCAGCAGTCGACAGGGGCTCTACGAGCAGTACTTC. As protein: CASSRQGLYEQYF.

This clone was seen only a few times. The DNA of the CDR3 is TGTGCCAGCAGTTACTCCCCCCGGACGGTGAACACTGAAGCTTTCTTT. This sequence encodes CASSYSPRTVNTEAFF. The chain employs TRBV6-5 and TRBJ1-1, with no clear D. Germline V gene lookup returns CDR1 MNHEY and CDR2 SVGAGI. V lost 0 bases and J 0 bases, leaving 11 bases between the germline ends. CDR3 length equals 16 residues.

The gene calls are TRBV5-1 and TRBJ2-3; D is ambiguous. With 2 bases removed from V and 3 bases from J, the gap between germline ends came to 7 bases. The CDR3 contains 13 residues. CDR1 is SGHRS and CDR2 is YFSETQ in the germline V gene. The CDR3 region has the DNA TGCGCCAGCAGCTTATCTGGGACAGATACGCAGTATTTT. It yields the protein CASSLSGTDTQYF.

This chain joins TRBV5-6 and TRBJ1-4, with 7 nucleotides matching TRBD1. Germline trimming cut 3 bases from V and 5 bases from J; bases unmatched to any gene: 7. The CDR3 runs to 15 residues. The germline CDR1 and CDR2 sequences are SGHDT and YYEEEE. The CDR3 loop is CASSYKTGTNEKLFF. As DNA, the CDR3 is TGTGCCAGCAGCTACAAGACAGGGACGAATGAAAAACTGTTTTTT.

The chain joins TRBV5-1 to TRBJ2-3, with TRBD1 as a possible D gene (6 bases). Per the germline V gene, CDR1 is SGHRS and CDR2 is YFSETQ. Trimming pared 0 bases from V and 1 base from J, leaving 9 bases between. The CDR3 totals 15 residues. The CDR3 is CASSLEAGGTDTQYF. The DNA of the CDR3 is TGCGCCAGCAGCTTGGAGGCAGGGGGCACAGATACGCAGTATTTT.

This clone was picked up one time. The V gene is TRBV9, the J gene TRBJ1-5; unclear D gene. Trimming removed 0 bases at V and 1 base at J, with 8 bases between. CDR1 and CDR2 from the germline V gene are SGDLS and YYNGEE. The CDR3 runs 15 residues. CDR3 DNA: TGTGCCAGCAGCGTAGGGCCAGGCAGCAATCAGCCCCAGCATTTT. The encoded protein is CASSVGPGSNQPQHF. The full variable domain, completed using reference TRBV9 and TRBJ1-5, is DSGVTQTPKHLITATGQRVTLRCSPRSGDLSVYWYQQSLDQGLQFLIQYYNGEERAKGNILERFSAQQFPDLHSELNLSSLELGDSALYFCASSVGPGSNQPQHFGDGTRLSIL.

In DNA, the CDR3 is TGCAGCGTTGCCCGGGGTGAACTGGAAGCTTTCTTT. Translated, it gives CSVARGELEAFF. The rearrangement joins TRBV29-1 to TRBJ1-1; D call uncertain. The germline CDR1 and CDR2 sequences are SQVTM and ANQGSEA. Trimming removed 4 bases at V and 8 bases at J, with 14 bases between. The CDR3 sequence is 12 residues long.

The chain recombines TRBV7-8 with TRBJ2-2, with 9 bases lining up with TRBD1. This CDR3 contains 16 residues. V shed 8 bases and J 1 base; nucleotides not matched to a gene: 8. Germline CDR1 reads SGHVS; CDR2 reads FQNEAQ. The CDR3 DNA follows: TGTGCCAGCCCTAGGGTGGGACAGGGGAACACCGGGGAGCTGTTTTTT. Translation: CASPRVGQGNTGELFF.

This clone was recorded only once. The CDR3 DNA is TGTGCCAGCAGTCTCTGGGACAGGGAGAATTCACCCCTCCACTTT. Its translation is CASSLWDRENSPLHF. The chain carries TRBV25-1 and TRBJ1-6; 9 bases align to TRBD1. CDR1 and CDR2 (germline): MGHDK, SYGVNS. This CDR3 has 15 amino acids. With 5 bases clipped from V and 7 bases from J, the junction kept 6 bases outside the gene matches.

The chain has TRBV4-3 and TRBJ2-7; D tentatively reads TRBD1 or TRBD2 (6 bases each). Trimming removed 1 base from V and 1 base from J, with 14 bases in between. In germline, CDR1 is LGHNA, CDR2 YSLEER. The length of the CDR3 is 16 residues. As DNA, the CDR3 is TGCGCCAGCAGCCAAGCGGTGAGGGGGGCGTCCTACGAGCAGTACTTC. Translating it yields CASSQAVRGASYEQYF.

The V and J genes are TRBV7-9 and TRBJ1-6; D is possibly TRBD1 (5 bases). Germline V gene data show CDR1 as SEHNR and CDR2 as FQNEAQ (reference sequence). The CDR3 runs to 16 residues. V was clipped by 5 bases and J by 6 bases, with 17 bases between them. In nucleotides, the CDR3 is TGTGCCAGCAGCGTAGACCCCCGGAGGGGTAATTCACCCCTCCACTTT. Translating gives CASSVDPRRGNSPLHF.

The CDR3 loop is CASSARWTGPPPGANVLTF. CDR3 bases: TGTGCCAGCTCCGCAAGATGGACAGGGCCGCCTCCTGGGGCCAACGTCCTGACTTTC. The V gene is TRBV18, the J gene TRBJ2-6, with 8 bases aligning to TRBD1. The J segment lost 2 bases and the V segment lost 6 bases, leaving 15 bases of the junction unmatched. Germline CDR1 and CDR2: KGHSH and LQKENI. The length of the CDR3 is 19 residues.

The CDR3 reads CASSLGAATSGNTIYF. The CDR3 DNA follows: TGTGCCAGCAGCTTGGGGGCAGCAACCTCTGGAAACACCATATATTTT. This chain uses TRBV5-4 with TRBJ1-3, with no clear D. The CDR3 is made up of 16 amino acids. Trimming left V 0 bases short and J 0 bases short, with 10 bases between. Per germline, CDR1 SGHNT and CDR2 YYREEE (reference sequence).